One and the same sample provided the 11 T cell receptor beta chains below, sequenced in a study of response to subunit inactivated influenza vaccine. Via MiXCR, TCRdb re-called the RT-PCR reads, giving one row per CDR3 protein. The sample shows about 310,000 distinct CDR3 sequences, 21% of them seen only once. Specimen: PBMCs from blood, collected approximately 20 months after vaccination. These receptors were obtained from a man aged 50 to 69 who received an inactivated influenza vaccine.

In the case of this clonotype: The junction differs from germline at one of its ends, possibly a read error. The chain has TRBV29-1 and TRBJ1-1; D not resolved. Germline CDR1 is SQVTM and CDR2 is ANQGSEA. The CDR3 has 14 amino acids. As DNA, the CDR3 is TGCAGCGTGGGCGTGACACTGGCGAACACTGAAGCTTTATTT. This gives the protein CSVGVTLANTEALF.

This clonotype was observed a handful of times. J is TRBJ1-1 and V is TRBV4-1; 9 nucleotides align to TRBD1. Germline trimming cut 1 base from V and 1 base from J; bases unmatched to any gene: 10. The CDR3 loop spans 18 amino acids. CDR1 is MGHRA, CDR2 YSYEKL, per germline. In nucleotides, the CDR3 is TGCGCCAGCAGCCAAGCGGGACAGGGATTCGCAAGGAACACTGAAGCTTTCTTT. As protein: CASSQAGQGFARNTEAFF.

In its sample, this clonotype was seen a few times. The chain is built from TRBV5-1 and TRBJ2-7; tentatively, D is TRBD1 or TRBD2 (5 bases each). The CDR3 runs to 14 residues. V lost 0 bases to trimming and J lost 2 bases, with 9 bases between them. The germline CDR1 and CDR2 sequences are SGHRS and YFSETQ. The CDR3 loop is CASSLAEGTYEQYF. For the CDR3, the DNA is TGCGCCAGCAGCTTGGCCGAGGGGACCTACGAGCAGTACTTC.

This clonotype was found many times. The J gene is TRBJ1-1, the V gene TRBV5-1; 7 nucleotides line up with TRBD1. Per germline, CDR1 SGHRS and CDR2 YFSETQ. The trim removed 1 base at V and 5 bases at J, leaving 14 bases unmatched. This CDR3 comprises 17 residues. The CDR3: CASSLTLDRKRGTEAFF. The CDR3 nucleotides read TGCGCCAGCAGCTTGACTTTGGACAGGAAAAGGGGGACTGAAGCTTTCTTT.

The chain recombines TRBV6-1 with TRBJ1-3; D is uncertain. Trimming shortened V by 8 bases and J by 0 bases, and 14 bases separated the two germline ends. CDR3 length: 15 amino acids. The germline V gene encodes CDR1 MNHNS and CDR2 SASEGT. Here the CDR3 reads CASSVRSTSGNTIYF. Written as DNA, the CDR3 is TGTGCCAGCTCCGTCCGGTCGACCTCTGGAAACACCATATATTTT.

CDR3 loop: CSVEESPHEAFF. Here the CDR3 DNA reads TGCAGCGTTGAAGAGTCCCCTCACGAGGCTTTCTTT. The chain combines TRBV29-1 with TRBJ1-1; D unresolved. Germline V lookup: CDR1 SQVTM, CDR2 ANQGSEA. This CDR3 region has 12 residues. The V and J ends lost 0 bases and 11 bases respectively, with 13 bases between them. Full variable domain (outside the CDR3, taken from reference TRBV29-1 and TRBJ1-1): SAVISQKPSRDICQRGTSLTIQCQVDSQVTMMFWYRQQPGQSLTLIATANQGSEATYESGFVIDKFPISRPNLTFSTLTVSNMSPEDSSIYLCSVEESPHEAFFGQGTRLTVV.

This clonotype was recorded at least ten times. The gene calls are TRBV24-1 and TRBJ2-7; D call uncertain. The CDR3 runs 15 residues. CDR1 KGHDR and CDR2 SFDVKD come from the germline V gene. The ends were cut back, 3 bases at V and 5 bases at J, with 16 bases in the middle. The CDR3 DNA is TGTGCCACCAGTGATCCTCCGGTGCCTAGTCACGAGCAGTACTTC. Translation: CATSDPPVPSHEQYF.

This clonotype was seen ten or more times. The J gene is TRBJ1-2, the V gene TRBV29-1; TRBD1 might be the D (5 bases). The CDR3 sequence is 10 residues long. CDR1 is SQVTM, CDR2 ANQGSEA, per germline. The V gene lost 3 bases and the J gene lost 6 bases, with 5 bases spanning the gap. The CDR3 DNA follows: TGCAGCGTTGACAGGGATGGCTACACCTTC. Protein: CSVDRDGYTF.

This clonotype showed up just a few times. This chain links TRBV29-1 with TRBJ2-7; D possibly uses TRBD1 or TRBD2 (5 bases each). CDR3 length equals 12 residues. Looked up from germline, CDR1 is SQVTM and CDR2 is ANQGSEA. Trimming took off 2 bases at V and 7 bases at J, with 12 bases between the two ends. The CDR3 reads CSVERGSGEQYF. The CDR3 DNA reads TGCAGCGTTGAACGGGGCTCTGGGGAGCAGTACTTC.

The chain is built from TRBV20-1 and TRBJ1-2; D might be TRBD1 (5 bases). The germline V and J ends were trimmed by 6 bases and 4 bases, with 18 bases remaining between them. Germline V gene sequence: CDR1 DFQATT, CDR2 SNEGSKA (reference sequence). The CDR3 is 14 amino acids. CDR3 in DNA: TGCAGTGCACGGCGGGCAGGGCCGTCCTATGGCTACACCTTC. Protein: CSARRAGPSYGYTF.

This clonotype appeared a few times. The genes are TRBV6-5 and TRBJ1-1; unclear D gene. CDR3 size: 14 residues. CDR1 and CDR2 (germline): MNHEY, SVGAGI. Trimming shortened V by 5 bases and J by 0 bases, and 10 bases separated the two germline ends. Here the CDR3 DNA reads TGTGCCAGCAGTAACGTAAACGTGAACACTGAAGCTTTCTTT. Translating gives CASSNVNVNTEAFF.